The sequence of this T cell receptor beta chain was determined in a study of blood T cell repertoires in COVID-19. In the study overall: Sample material is recorded as cDNA or gDNA derived from T cells, B-cell-depleted T cells, or PBMCs.

Original data processing: The authors estimated nucleated cell counts from reference gene primer amplification. Profiling relied on immunoSEQ multiplex PCR, and the TCRdb table lists in-frame clones only, not all of them. From that table come the V and J calls and clone size; the DNA was used to work out D and trimming. This sample has roughly 260,000 clones, with more than 75% found just once. This CDR3 is 15 amino acids long. V gave up 2 bases and J gave up 9 bases, with 14 bases separating them. Germline CDR1 and CDR2: MNHEY and SVGAGI. Sequenced sample: peripheral blood. The TCR originated in a man between 35 and 55 years old who had recovered from COVID-19. The chain is built from TRBV6-5 and TRBJ1-6; D is perhaps TRBD1 (6 bases). The CDR3 DNA reads TGTGCCAGCAGTTACGAGGGGGGGCCACCTTCACCCCTCCACTTT. Translating gives CASSYEGGPPSPLHF.